The next 28 T cell receptor beta chains were all read from a single sample in a study of sequential checkpoint blockade in melanoma. Here immunoSEQ multiplex PCR was the method, and the copy in TCRdb shows in-frame clones only, minus some. The profile covers 2,000 to 2,500 clones, with over 15% appearing a single time and 15% to 20% taken by the ten largest. Treatment noted: randomized to nivolumab then ipilimumab (arm A) or the reverse (arm B). Sample: tumor tissue (inferred from file names), taken from a patient given nivolumab and ipilimumab in sequence. These receptors were collected from a human donor with melanoma.

This clone was counted ten times or more. This sequence joins TRBV11-3 and TRBJ2-1; D is unresolved. This CDR3 is built from 17 residues. Germline V CDR1 and CDR2: SGHNT, YENEEA. V lost 6 bases and J 7 bases, leaving 25 bases between the germline ends. CDR3 amino acids: CASRLKSLSGLFNEQFF. CDR3 coding DNA: TGTGCCAGCAGGCTGAAATCCCTCTCCGGCCTTTTTAATGAGCAGTTCTTC.

This chain connects TRBV4-1 to TRBJ1-4, with 7 nucleotides matching TRBD1. The germline V gene has CDR1 MGHRA and CDR2 YSYEKL. CDR3 length: 16 residues. V gave up 1 base and J gave up 6 bases; unmatched junction bases: 8. CDR3: CASSQGQGPEHEKLFF. The DNA for the CDR3 is TGCGCCAGCAGCCAAGGACAGGGCCCAGAACATGAAAAACTGTTTTTT.

The rearrangement uses TRBV5-1 and TRBJ2-3, with TRBD1 matching 8 bases. V gave up 2 bases and J gave up 2 bases; unmatched junction bases: 4. The CDR3 spans 15 residues. Germline V gives CDR1 SGHRS, CDR2 YFSETQ. CDR3 region: CASSFLTGDTDTQYF. The DNA of the CDR3 is TGCGCCAGCAGCTTCCTGACAGGGGACACAGATACGCAGTATTTT.

This clone is medium-sized within its sample. The chain couples TRBV18 to TRBJ2-3, with D hard to call. The germline CDR1 and CDR2 sequences are KGHSH and LQKENI. This CDR3 has 13 amino acids. V was cut by 10 bases and J by 6 bases, with 17 bases left in between. In DNA, the CDR3 is TGTGCCATCGCCACGGGCCCTGGGGATACGCAGTATTTT. It specifies CAIATGPGDTQYF.

This clone is labeled large. The gene calls are TRBV11-3 and TRBJ2-3; a weak D match, TRBD2 (5 bases). Trimming removed 7 bases at V and 1 base at J, with 15 bases between. The CDR3 runs 15 residues. Germline loops: CDR1 SGHNT, CDR2 YENEEA. Written as DNA, the CDR3 is TGTGCCAGCAACCCGGGATACGAGCGCACAGATACGCAGTATTTT. Amino acid sequence: CASNPGYERTDTQYF.

This rearrangement joins TRBV28 to TRBJ2-7; 7 nucleotides match TRBD1. There are 13 residues in the CDR3. Germline assignment: CDR1 MDHEN and CDR2 SYDVKM. Trimming took 10 bases from V and 0 from J; bases not matched to a gene: 6. CDR3 DNA: TGTGCCACCCAGACAGGGTACTCCTACGAGCAGTACTTC. Residues: CATQTGYSYEQYF.

The CDR3 reads CAWSVQVWTGREKLFF. The CDR3 nucleotides are TGTGCCTGGAGTGTACAAGTTTGGACAGGGAGGGAAAAACTGTTTTTT. The gene calls are TRBV30 and TRBJ1-4, with TRBD1 matching over 8 bases. CDR1 and CDR2 from the germline V gene are GTSNPN and SVGIG (reference sequence). There are 16 residues in the CDR3. V was clipped by 0 bases and J by 8 bases; unmatched bases: 11.

The chain links TRBV5-1 to TRBJ2-1; TRBD2 is a possible D gene (6 bases). The CDR3 totals 15 residues. V was cut by 7 bases and J by 0 bases, with 14 bases left in between. The V gene's germline CDR1 is SGHRS and CDR2 YFSETQ. The CDR3 DNA follows: TGCGCCAGCTTGGGAGGCTCTAGCTCCTACAATGAGCAGTTCTTC. It yields the protein CASLGGSSSYNEQFF. The full variable domain, with the rest looked up from reference TRBV5-1 and TRBJ2-1, is KAGVTQTPRYLIKTRGQQVTLSCSPISGHRSVSWYQQTPGQGLQFLFEYFSETQRNKGNFPGRFSGRQFSNSRSEMNVSTLELGDSALYLCASLGGSSSYNEQFFGPGTRLTVL.

This clone was recorded at least ten times. The rearrangement joins TRBV11-3 to TRBJ2-5, with TRBD1 identical over 12 bases. Germline CDR1 reads SGHNT; CDR2 reads YENEEA. The trim removed 4 bases at V and 6 bases at J, leaving 9 bases unmatched. The CDR3 covers 16 residues. CDR3 DNA: TGTGCCAGCAGCTCCCCGGGACAGGGGGCGGGGAAGACCCAGTACTTC. Protein product: CASSSPGQGAGKTQYF.

This chain joins TRBV29-1 and TRBJ2-2; 7 bases line up with TRBD1. CDR1 SQVTM and CDR2 ANQGSEA come from the germline V gene. V trimming: 2 bases; J trimming: 5 bases; junction bases outside the gene matches: 8. CDR3 size: 15 residues. CDR3 sequence reads: CSVESQGVATGELFF. CDR3 coding DNA: TGCAGCGTTGAATCCCAGGGGGTTGCGACCGGGGAGCTGTTTTTT.

The chain employs TRBV5-1 and TRBJ2-2; TRBD1 aligns across 8 bases. V gave up 4 bases and J gave up 1 base; unmatched junction bases: 6. CDR3 size: 16 residues. The germline CDR1 and CDR2 sequences are SGHRS and YFSETQ. This CDR3 is CASSPTGELNTGELFF. In DNA form, the CDR3 reads TGCGCCAGCAGCCCGACAGGGGAACTGAACACCGGGGAGCTGTTTTTT.

V and J are TRBV5-1 and TRBJ2-4; D unresolved. V lost 2 bases and J 3 bases, leaving 9 bases between the germline ends. The germline CDR1 and CDR2 sequences are SGHRS and YFSETQ. The CDR3 extends over 14 amino acids. As DNA, the CDR3 is TGCGCCAGCAGCTTTGCAGGTCGCAAAAACATTCAGTACTTC. Translation gives CASSFAGRKNIQYF. The full variable domain, in which reference TRBV5-1 and TRBJ2-4 provide the parts outside the CDR3, is KAGVTQTPRYLIKTRGQQVTLSCSPISGHRSVSWYQQTPGQGLQFLFEYFSETQRNKGNFPGRFSGRQFSNSRSEMNVSTLELGDSALYLCASSFAGRKNIQYFGAGTRLSVL.

In its sample, this clone was seen a few times. Here the CDR3 DNA reads TGTGCCAGCAGTTACTCGACGACAGGGGGCGACCCCTATGGCTACACCTTC. Amino acids: CASSYSTTGGDPYGYTF. The V and J genes are TRBV6-8 and TRBJ1-2; TRBD1 aligns across 10 bases. V lost 0 bases and J lost 4; bases outside the gene matches: 8. CDR1 is MNHGY, CDR2 SAAAGT, per germline. The CDR3 consists of 17 residues.

The chain employs TRBV6-8 and TRBJ2-1, with TRBD2 matching 10 bases. V lost 0 bases, J lost 11 bases, and 4 bases stayed unmatched. Germline-derived CDR1 and CDR2 are MNHGY and SAAAGT. The CDR3 is 14 amino acids. CDR3 protein: CASSYSIAGGQQFF. The CDR3 DNA reads as TGTGCCAGCAGTTACTCCATAGCGGGGGGTCAGCAGTTCTTC.

The chain employs TRBV11-3 and TRBJ2-1; TRBD2 matches at 8 bases. Germline trimming cut 5 bases from V and 7 bases from J; bases unmatched to any gene: 10. This CDR3 has 15 residues. Germline CDR1 reads SGHNT; CDR2 reads YENEEA. CDR3 sequence: CASSPREEGGNEQFF. The DNA of the CDR3 is TGTGCCAGCAGCCCGCGGGAGGAGGGGGGGAATGAGCAGTTCTTC. The full variable domain, in which reference TRBV11-3 and TRBJ2-1 provide the parts outside the CDR3, is EAGVVQSPRYKIIEKKQPVAFWCNPISGHNTLYWYLQNLGQGPELLIRYENEEAVDDSQLPKDRFSAERLKGVDSTLKIQPAELGDSAVYLCASSPREEGGNEQFFGPGTRLTVL.

The chain combines TRBV18 with TRBJ1-5, with a tentative D call TRBD1 (6 bases). Germline-derived CDR1 and CDR2 are KGHSH and LQKENI. This CDR3 contains 13 residues. The germline V and J ends were trimmed by 6 bases and 5 bases, with 11 bases remaining between them. Here the CDR3 reads CASSRDNHQPQHF. Written as DNA, the CDR3 is TGTGCCAGCTCCCGGGACAACCATCAGCCCCAGCATTTT. Drawing the rest from reference TRBV18 and TRBJ1-5, the complete variable domain is NAGVMQNPRHLVRRRGQEARLRCSPMKGHSHVYWYRQLPEEGLKFMVYLQKENIIDESGMPKERFSAEFPKEGPSILRIQQVVRGDSAAYFCASSRDNHQPQHFGDGTRLSIL.

This clone was recorded a few times. The rearrangement links TRBV30 to TRBJ1-5, with TRBD1 as a possible D gene (6 bases). V was trimmed by 2 bases and J by 4 bases, leaving 9 bases between them. From germline, CDR1 is GTSNPN and CDR2 SVGIG (reference sequence). This CDR3 is built from 13 residues. The CDR3 DNA follows: TGTGCCTGGAGTTTAACAGGGAATCAGCCCCAGCATTTT. Translation gives CAWSLTGNQPQHF.

Many counts were recorded for this clone. V usage is TRBV11-3 and J usage is TRBJ1-3; D is undetermined. The V end was cut by 0 bases, the J end by 2 bases, with 5 bases between. Germline V gene sequence: CDR1 SGHNT, CDR2 YENEEA. The CDR3 contains 14 residues. The CDR3: CASSLDRTGNTIYF. CDR3 coding DNA: TGTGCCAGCAGCTTAGACAGAACTGGAAACACCATATATTTT.

This clone counts as medium-sized. The chain joins TRBV11-3 to TRBJ1-1; no definite D call. The germline V gene encodes CDR1 SGHNT and CDR2 YENEEA. V was shortened by 6 bases and J by 0 bases, with 17 bases between the two germline ends. The CDR3 has 16 amino acids. CDR3 region: CASRQLLQPVNTEAFF. DNA for the CDR3: TGTGCCAGCAGGCAACTCCTCCAGCCTGTGAACACTGAAGCTTTCTTT.

This clone is large (0.1 to 1%) within its sample. The CDR3 DNA reads TGTGCCAGCAGCTTAGGGACGATAGCAGATACGCAGTATTTT. Translating it yields CASSLGTIADTQYF. V usage is TRBV11-3 and J usage is TRBJ2-3; the D is unclear. The ends were cut back, 1 base at V and 4 bases at J, with 9 bases in the middle. Germline lookup yields CDR1 SGHNT and CDR2 YENEEA. The CDR3 contains 14 residues.

The sample holds many counts of this clone. This chain uses TRBV11-3 with TRBJ2-2; unclear D gene. The CDR3 totals 14 residues. Per germline, CDR1 SGHNT and CDR2 YENEEA. V lost 5 bases and J lost 4, with 11 bases in between. CDR3: CASSRRDGTGELFF. The CDR3 nucleotides are TGTGCCAGCAGCCGCCGAGATGGCACCGGGGAGCTGTTTTTT.

This clone came up many times. The chain employs TRBV11-3 and TRBJ2-5, with TRBD1 matching 7 bases. This CDR3 has 14 amino acids. In germline, CDR1 is SGHNT, CDR2 YENEEA. Trimming at V came to 8 bases and at J to 4 bases, leaving 10 bases not matched to a gene. The CDR3 protein is CASGGRGKRETQYF. The CDR3 region has the DNA TGTGCCAGCGGGGGCAGGGGGAAGAGAGAGACCCAGTACTTC.

The rearrangement joins TRBV30 to TRBJ1-1; 8 bases map to TRBD1. The germline CDR1 and CDR2 sequences are GTSNPN and SVGIG (reference sequence). The CDR3 is made up of 13 amino acids. With 1 base clipped from V and 5 bases from J, the junction kept 3 bases outside the gene matches. In nucleotides, the CDR3 is TGTGCCTGGAGTGGGGACAGGAGGACTGAAGCTTTCTTT. Amino acid sequence: CAWSGDRRTEAFF. Using reference TRBV30 and TRBJ1-1 for the parts outside the CDR3, the full variable domain is SQTIHQWPATLVQPVGSPLSLECTVEGTSNPNLYWYRQAAGRGLQLLFYSVGIGQISSEVPQNLSASRPQDRQFILSSKKLLLSDSGFYLCAWSGDRRTEAFFGQGTRLTVV.

The rearrangement joins TRBV19 to TRBJ2-2; weak D call: TRBD1 (5 bases). Deletions cut 10 bases from V and 6 bases from J, with 21 bases between. Germline V gives CDR1 LNHDA, CDR2 SQIVND (reference sequence). There are 15 residues in the CDR3. This chain's CDR3 is CATTMGQGFSGELFF. In DNA form, the CDR3 reads TGTGCCACCACAATGGGGCAGGGATTTTCCGGGGAGCTGTTTTTT.

V and J are TRBV28 and TRBJ2-4; 11 nucleotides agree with TRBD2. This CDR3 is 15 amino acids long. Unmatched junction bases numbered 3, after V lost 4 bases and J lost 4 bases. Germline CDR1 is MDHEN and CDR2 is SYDVKM. CDR3 in amino acids: CASSSLAGGKNIQYF. As DNA, the CDR3 is TGTGCCAGCAGTTCATTAGCGGGAGGGAAAAACATTCAGTACTTC.

This clone was seen more than once but under ten times. The V and J genes are TRBV11-3 and TRBJ1-1; D is uncertain. Germline loops: CDR1 SGHNT, CDR2 YENEEA. The CDR3 is 16 residues long. V lost 1 base to trimming and J lost 4 bases, with 16 bases between them. This CDR3 is CASSLGLGLLGTEAFF. The CDR3 DNA follows: TGTGCCAGCAGCTTAGGTCTGGGATTGTTGGGCACTGAAGCTTTCTTT.

This clone is deemed medium-sized. This sequence joins TRBV6-8 and TRBJ2-4, with 9 positions matching TRBD1. The CDR3 extends over 15 amino acids. J gave up 7 bases and V 0 bases, and 4 bases lay outside the gene matches. Germline CDR1 MNHGY, CDR2 SAAAGT. The CDR3 sequence is CASSYSWDRVNIQYF. The CDR3 DNA sequence: TGTGCCAGCAGTTACTCATGGGACAGGGTTAACATTCAGTACTTC.

In this sample, this clone turned up many times. Sequence at one end of the junction differs from germline and may be a read error. The V and J genes are TRBV11-3 and TRBJ2-7; 7 positions agree with TRBD2. CDR1 is SGHNT, CDR2 YENEEA, per germline. The CDR3 consists of 15 residues. Written as DNA, the CDR3 is TGTGCCAGCAGCTTGGGACTAACTATCTCCCACGAGCAGTACTTC. This codes for CASSLGLTISHEQYF. Combining the CDR3 with reference TRBV11-3 and TRBJ2-7 gives the whole variable domain EAGVVQSPRYKIIEKKQPVAFWCNPISGHNTLYWYLQNLGQGPELLIRYENEEAVDDSQLPKDRFSAERLKGVDSTLKIQPAELGDSAVYLCASSLGLTISHEQYFGPGTRLTVT.